This section outlines one T cell receptor (beta chain) sequence together with its context. The data stem from a study of blood T cell repertoires in COVID-19. The wider study: From the United States, Italy and Spain came samples of acute and convalescent COVID-19. From T cells, B-cell-depleted T cells, or PBMCs came the material, which was cDNA or gDNA.

The CDR3 totals 14 residues. V was pared by 4 bases and J by 3 bases, with 4 bases of the junction left unmatched. In germline, CDR1 is MNHEY, CDR2 SVGEGT. As processed by the authors: How many nucleated cells were present was estimated from reference gene primer amplification. The data were produced by immunoSEQ multiplex PCR, yet TCRdb's version contains in-frame clones alone and is incomplete. V, J and clone size were drawn from that table, and D and trimming were deduced from the DNA. The sample shows about 150,000 clones, over 65% of them seen only once. This sequence was found in a man at least 80 years old with acute or convalescent COVID-19. The sample was peripheral blood. The chain carries TRBV6-2 or TRBV6-3 and TRBJ2-7, with TRBD1 matching 9 bases. The CDR3 DNA is TGTGCCAGCAGTTTCCGGGACAGGGTCTACGAGCAGTACTTC. This translates into CASSFRDRVYEQYF.